Below are 24 T cell receptor beta chains sequenced from a single sample in a study of CD8 T cells in ankylosing spondylitis. TCRdb used MiXCR to reprocess the 5' RACE reads, holding one entry per CDR3 protein. Of 200,000 to 300,000 distinct CDR3 sequences listed, 20% to 30% were seen once; the top ten hold 0.6% to 0.75%. Sequencing was performed on blood, either unsorted or a sorted T cell fraction (not recorded which). These receptor sequences come from a male donor with ankylosing spondylitis or in good health (not recorded which).

This clonotype came up many times. The CDR3 reads CASSLVGGREQYF. The CDR3 nucleotides read TGTGCCAGCAGCTTAGTAGGAGGGCGCGAGCAGTACTTC. The chain employs TRBV7-9 and TRBJ2-7; perhaps TRBD2 as D (6 bases). The CDR3 is 13 residues long. The germline V gene encodes CDR1 SEHNR and CDR2 FQNEAQ (reference sequence). Trimming pared 1 base from V and 6 bases from J, leaving 10 bases between.

This clonotype was counted between two and nine times. The V gene is TRBV10-3, the J gene TRBJ2-7; D uncertain. Germline V gene data show CDR1 as ENHRY and CDR2 as SYGVKD. V was cut by 2 bases and J by 0 bases, with 2 bases left in between. The CDR3 length is 12 residues. The CDR3 loop is CAISETSYEQYF. CDR3 coding DNA: TGTGCCATCAGTGAGACCTCCTACGAGCAGTACTTC.

This clonotype was seen a few times. The gene calls are TRBV29-1 and TRBJ1-2, with 7 bases matching TRBD1. Germline V gene data show CDR1 as SQVTM and CDR2 as ANQGSEA. This CDR3 region has 14 residues. Losses at the gene ends were 3 bases for V and 4 bases for J; bases not matched to a gene: 8. In DNA, the CDR3 is TGCAGCGTTGATAGAACAGGGGCCCTCTATGGCTACACCTTC. Its protein is CSVDRTGALYGYTF.

This clonotype has ten or more counts. This sequence joins TRBV24-1 and TRBJ2-2; 9 bases are a match to TRBD1. CDR3 length: 17 amino acids. Germline assignment: CDR1 KGHDR and CDR2 SFDVKD. Trimming at V came to 3 bases and at J to 4 bases, leaving 8 bases not matched to a gene. CDR3 sequence: CATSDPGGTGITGELFF. The CDR3 nucleotides are TGTGCCACCAGTGATCCTGGGGGGACAGGGATCACCGGGGAGCTGTTTTTT.

The rearrangement joins TRBV12-5 to TRBJ2-2, with D unclear. V was trimmed by 3 bases and J by 6 bases, leaving 11 bases between them. Germline V gene sequence: CDR1 LGHNT, CDR2 FRNRAP. The CDR3 covers 14 residues. CDR3 DNA sequence: TGTGCTAGTGGTTTCTCCGGGTCAGCCGGGGAGCTGTTTTTT. It specifies CASGFSGSAGELFF.

Only one count was recorded for this clonotype. The V call is TRBV3-1, the J call TRBJ2-3; D unclear. Trimming removed 1 base from V and 2 bases from J, with 13 bases in between. Germline CDR1 LGHDT, CDR2 YNNKEL (reference sequence). The CDR3 is made up of 16 amino acids. The CDR3 protein is CASSQVSGITTDTQYF. The CDR3 coding sequence is TGTGCCAGCAGCCAAGTCTCTGGGATCACCACAGATACGCAGTATTTT.

The J gene is TRBJ2-5, the V gene TRBV5-6, with a tentative D call TRBD1 (6 bases). CDR1 SGHDT and CDR2 YYEEEE come from the germline V gene. This CDR3 spans 15 amino acids. Trimming removed 2 bases at V and 4 bases at J, with 15 bases between. CDR3: CASSFPTGGGETQYF. The CDR3 coding sequence is TGTGCCAGCAGCTTCCCGACAGGAGGAGGAGAGACCCAGTACTTC.

This rearrangement joins TRBV5-5 to TRBJ2-1, with 7 bases aligning to TRBD2. Germline V CDR1 and CDR2: SGHKS, YYEKEE (reference sequence). V gave up 0 bases and J gave up 4 bases; unmatched junction bases: 4. This CDR3 comprises 15 residues. The CDR3, as DNA: TGTGCCAGCAGCTTGGCAGCGGGGAATTACAATGAGCAGTTCTTC. Residues: CASSLAAGNYNEQFF. Full variable domain (outside the CDR3, taken from reference TRBV5-5 and TRBJ2-1): DAGVTQSPTHLIKTRGQQVTLRCSPISGHKSVSWYQQVLGQGPQFIFQYYEKEERGRGNFPDRFSARQFPNYSSELNVNALLLGDSALYLCASSLAAGNYNEQFFGPGTRLTVL.

In this sample, this clonotype turned up a few times. At one end, the junction sequence differs from germline, possibly due to a read error. V usage is TRBV10-3 and J usage is TRBJ2-3, with D possibly TRBD1 on 5 matching bases. The CDR3 has 14 residues. Germline V gene sequence: CDR1 ENHRY, CDR2 SYGVKD. Here the CDR3 DNA reads TGTGCCATCAGAGAGTCACAGGGCACAGATACGCAGTATTTT. Translating gives CAIRESQGTDTQYF.

The chain uses TRBV29-1 and TRBJ1-5; D remains ambiguous. This CDR3 is 13 amino acids long. Germline lookup yields CDR1 SQVTM and CDR2 ANQGSEA. The ends were cut back, 5 bases at V and 4 bases at J, with 12 bases in the middle. The CDR3 coding sequence is TGCAGCGTTCTCCAGGAGCTGAATCAGCCCCAGCATTTT. Its translation: CSVLQELNQPQHF.

The chain's CDR3 is CASTMYTEAFF. CDR3 coding DNA: TGTGCCAGCACCATGTACACTGAAGCTTTCTTT. The chain employs TRBV6-6 and TRBJ1-1; D not resolved. Germline-derived CDR1 and CDR2 are MNHNY and SVGAGI (reference sequence). The CDR3 extends over 11 amino acids. V was pared by 7 bases and J by 3 bases, with 6 bases between.

This clonotype has more than one count but fewer than ten. The CDR3 loop is CASSFSGIQHF. The CDR3 DNA sequence: TGTGCCAGCAGCTTTTCAGGGATCCAGCATTTT. The chain employs TRBV6-5 and TRBJ1-5; tentatively, D is TRBD1 (5 bases). CDR3 size: 11 residues. V was trimmed by 6 bases and J by 12 bases, leaving 12 bases between them. Germline CDR1 MNHEY, CDR2 SVGAGI.

CDR3 DNA: TGCAGCGTTGAGCTGGGTACGCAGTATTTT. Protein product: CSVELGTQYF. J is TRBJ2-3 and V is TRBV29-1; D call uncertain. Trimming pared 3 bases from V and 8 bases from J, leaving 6 bases between. Germline V CDR1 and CDR2: SQVTM, ANQGSEA. CDR3 length: 10 amino acids.

This clonotype has just a few counts. The chain carries TRBV20-1 and TRBJ2-7; no firm D call. This CDR3 is 12 amino acids long. Germline lookup yields CDR1 DFQATT and CDR2 SNEGSKA (reference sequence). V lost 1 base, J lost 4 bases, and 8 bases lay in between. The CDR3 nucleotides are TGCAGTGCTAGAGTTTCACCTTACGAGCAGTACTTC. This gives the protein CSARVSPYEQYF.

Many counts were recorded for this clonotype. The chain uses TRBV29-1 and TRBJ2-1, with D possibly matching TRBD1 (6 bases). V was clipped by 6 bases and J by 8 bases, with 17 bases between them. In germline, CDR1 is SQVTM, CDR2 ANQGSEA. The CDR3 runs 13 residues. CDR3 nucleotides: TGCAGCGTCTTTCATGACAGGCGGGATGAGCAGTTCTTC. Encoded protein: CSVFHDRRDEQFF.

Note on this clonotype: This may arise from a read error, as a much more abundant clone is one base away. The V call is TRBV20-1, the J call TRBJ2-7; D gene ambiguous. Trimming removed 0 bases at V and 7 bases at J, with 22 bases between. Germline-derived CDR1 and CDR2 are DFQATT and SNEGSKA (reference sequence). This CDR3 is 16 amino acids long. CDR3 sequence: CSARDLYQAAMGEQYF. As DNA, the CDR3 is TGCAGTGCTAGAGATCTGTATCAGGCGGCCATGGGTGAGCAGTACTTC.

This clonotype was counted at least ten times. This chain joins TRBV12-3 or TRBV12-4 and TRBJ2-3; 10 positions match TRBD1. Trimming removed 3 bases from V and 3 bases from J; junction bases left unmatched: 3. The CDR3 is made up of 15 amino acids. The CDR3 nucleotides read TGTGCCAGCAGTTTCAGGACAGGGGGAACAGATACGCAGTATTTT. It is translated as CASSFRTGGTDTQYF.

As regards this clonotype: An end of the junction differs from the germline gene, which may be a read error. The rearrangement joins TRBV20-1 to TRBJ1-3, with 7 bases matching TRBD1. Germline lookup yields CDR1 DFQATT and CDR2 SNEGSKA (reference sequence). This CDR3 is 13 amino acids long. CDR3 DNA: TGCAGTGCTAGAAGCTTAGCCGGACAGGAGGCTAATTTT. Translated, it gives CSARSLAGQEANF.

This clonotype was detected a few times. The V call is TRBV10-3, the J call TRBJ2-7; D may correspond to TRBD1 or TRBD2 (5 bases each). The V gene's germline CDR1 is ENHRY and CDR2 SYGVKD. Deletions cut 6 bases from V and 5 bases from J, with 11 bases between. The CDR3 contains 12 residues. DNA for the CDR3: TGTGCCATCAGGGGAGCCAGGGACGAGCAGTACTTC. The encoded protein is CAIRGARDEQYF.

This clonotype was seen at least ten times. The V and J genes are TRBV20-1 and TRBJ2-5; tentatively, D is TRBD1 (5 bases). V lost 4 bases and J lost 5, with 11 bases in between. This CDR3 is 12 amino acids long. Germline V CDR1 and CDR2: DFQATT, SNEGSKA (reference sequence). As DNA, the CDR3 is TGCAGTGCTATCCAGGGTTTGGAGACCCAGTACTTC. Protein product: CSAIQGLETQYF.

This clonotype has only a few counts. The chain links TRBV6-6 to TRBJ1-1; no reliable D call. The V end lost 7 bases, the J end lost 0 bases, and 0 bases lay between the germline ends. Germline V lookup: CDR1 MNHNY, CDR2 SVGAGI (reference sequence). There are 10 residues in the CDR3. CDR3 sequence reads: CASMNTEAFF. DNA of the CDR3: TGTGCCAGCATGAACACTGAAGCTTTCTTT.

This clonotype was found many times. The V gene is TRBV20-1, the J gene TRBJ2-7; 8 nucleotides line up with TRBD1. J lost 0 bases, V lost 3 bases, and 4 bases had no gene match. The length of the CDR3 is 14 residues. CDR1 and CDR2 from the germline V gene are DFQATT and SNEGSKA (reference sequence). For the CDR3, the DNA is TGCAGTGCTAGCAGACAGGGGAGCTCCTACGAGCAGTACTTC. It specifies CSASRQGSSYEQYF.

There are many counts of this clonotype. This chain joins TRBV20-1 and TRBJ1-1, with D maybe TRBD1 (5 bases). The germline V gene has CDR1 DFQATT and CDR2 SNEGSKA (reference sequence). This CDR3 comprises 15 residues. Trimming shortened V by 3 bases and J by 0 bases, and 14 bases separated the two germline ends. This chain's CDR3 is CSASDRARLNTEAFF. As DNA, the CDR3 is TGCAGTGCTAGTGACAGAGCTCGTTTGAACACTGAAGCTTTCTTT.

This sequence joins TRBV7-2 and TRBJ2-3; D is ambiguous. Germline loops: CDR1 SGHTA, CDR2 FQGNSA. The CDR3 runs to 13 residues. Trimming shortened V by 2 bases and J by 4 bases, and 7 bases separated the two germline ends. The CDR3 DNA reads TGTGCCAGCAGCTTATCGTGGGCAGATACGCAGTATTTT. Protein: CASSLSWADTQYF.